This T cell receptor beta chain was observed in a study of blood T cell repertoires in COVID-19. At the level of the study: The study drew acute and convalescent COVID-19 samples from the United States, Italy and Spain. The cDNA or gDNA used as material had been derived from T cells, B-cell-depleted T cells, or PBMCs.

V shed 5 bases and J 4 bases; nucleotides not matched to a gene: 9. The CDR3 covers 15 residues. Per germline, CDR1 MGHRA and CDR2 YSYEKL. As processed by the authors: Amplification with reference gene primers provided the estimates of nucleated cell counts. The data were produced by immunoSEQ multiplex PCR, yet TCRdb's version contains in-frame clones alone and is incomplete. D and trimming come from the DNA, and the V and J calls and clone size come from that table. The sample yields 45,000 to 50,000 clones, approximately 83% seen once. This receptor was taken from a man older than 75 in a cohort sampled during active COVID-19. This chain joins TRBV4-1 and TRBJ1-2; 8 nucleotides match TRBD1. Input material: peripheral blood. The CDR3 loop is CASSADGQGGYGYTF. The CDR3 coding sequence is TGCGCCAGCAGCGCGGACGGACAGGGAGGCTATGGCTACACCTTC.